This is a list of T cell receptor beta chains from one sample in a study of blood T cells in healthy people across ages. TCRdb analysed the 5' RACE reads with MiXCR anew, one entry per CDR3 protein. This table holds hundreds of thousands of distinct CDR3 sequences, roughly 60% found once. Sample: blood. The receptors originated from a man aged 30 to 45 in good health. Each CDR3 is given with its conserved first and last residue. The D gene is left open where the match is weak. Where a row states a size, it is once, few, many or the class of an expanded clone; other rows omit it.

J gene,D gene,V gene,clone size,CDR3 DNA,CDR3 protein
TRBJ1-2,TRBD1,TRBV7-2,.,TGTGCCAGCAGCAGTAGAAGACAGGGGGCTAGCGGCTACACCTTC,CASSSRRQGASGYTF
TRBJ1-2,.,TRBV18,.,TGTGCCAGCTCACCAGATTCGCGGACCGGCTATGGCTACACCTTC,CASSPDSRTGYGYTF
TRBJ2-7,.,TRBV29-1,.,TGCAGCGCCAGAAGCCAAGACTCCTACGTGCAGTACTTC,CSARSQDSYVQYF
TRBJ1-2,.,TRBV2,.,TGTGCCAGCAGTCAAGAACAGGGTGTGAGTGGCTACACCTTC,CASSQEQGVSGYTF
TRBJ1-2,.,TRBV9,.,TGTGCCAGCAGCGTAGCGGAGGGGTGGGTCTATGGCTACACCTTC,CASSVAEGWVYGYTF
TRBJ2-7,.,TRBV6-6,once,TGTGCCAGCAGTTACGTCTCGGTGGGCACCTACGAGCAGTACTTC,CASSYVSVGTYEQYF
TRBJ1-2,.,TRBV20-1,many,TGCAGTGCTAGAGATAGAGGGGGAAGGGTAGCTAACTATGGCTACACCTTC,CSARDRGGRVANYGYTF
TRBJ2-7,.,TRBV21-1,few,TGTGCCAGCCGGACTTCCCCATTTTTCTACGAGCAGTACTTC,CASRTSPFFYEQYF
TRBJ1-2,TRBD1,TRBV20-1,.,TGCAGTGCTAAAAAACAGGGGTTTGGCTACACCTTC,CSAKKQGFGYTF
TRBJ2-5,TRBD1,TRBV2,.,TGTGCCAGCATAAGACAGGGGGAGACCCAGTACTTC,CASIRQGETQYF
TRBJ1-2,TRBD1,TRBV10-3,.,TGTGCCATCAGTGAGGACAGGGGGCAAAGCTATGGCTACACCTTC,CAISEDRGQSYGYTF
TRBJ1-2,.,TRBV20-1,many,TGCAGTGCTATGGCCCAGGCATCCGGGACTGCTATTTCGGGCTACACCTTC,CSAMAQASGTAISGYTF
TRBJ2-7,TRBD1,TRBV7-2,.,TGTGCCAGCAGCTTAGGACAGGGGACGGACTACGAGCAGTACTTC,CASSLGQGTDYEQYF
TRBJ2-5,TRBD2,TRBV6-5,.,TGTGCCAGCAGTTACCGGTTGGCGGCTAGCGGGGTCGAACAAGAGACCCAGTACTTC,CASSYRLAASGVEQETQYF
TRBJ2-2,.,TRBV29-1,.,TGCAGCGTTCAGAGGACCGGGGAGCTGTTTTTT,CSVQRTGELFF
TRBJ2-7,.,TRBV5-4,.,TGTGCCAGCAGCTACGACTCTTACAATGAGCAGTACTTC,CASSYDSYNEQYF
TRBJ1-3,TRBD1,TRBV6-1,.,TGTGCCAGCAGTGGATTATGGACAGGAGGAAACACCATATATTTT,CASSGLWTGGNTIYF
TRBJ2-1,.,TRBV4-3,many,TGCGCCAGCAGCATCGATGAGCAGTTCTTC,CASSIDEQFF
TRBJ2-7,TRBD2,TRBV11-2,.,TGTGCCAGCAGATCTCTAAGCGGGAGGGCGTACGAGCAGTACTTC,CASRSLSGRAYEQYF
TRBJ2-1,TRBD2,TRBV13,once,TGTGCCAGCAGCTTACGCCCCCAACTAGCGGGGGGGCGCAATGAGCAGTTCTTC,CASSLRPQLAGGRNEQFF
TRBJ2-7,TRBD1,TRBV25-1,.,TGTGCCAGCAGTGAATATTTGACAGGGGGATACCCTGAGGGTGAGCAGTACTTC,CASSEYLTGGYPEGEQYF
TRBJ1-2,.,TRBV14,few,TGTGCCAGCAGCCACAATCAGGCCCACCTTTATGGCTACACCTTC,CASSHNQAHLYGYTF
TRBJ1-6,TRBD1,TRBV20-1,once,TGCAGTGCTAGGGGATACAGGGGGGTACTATCACCCCTCCACTTT,CSARGYRGVLSPLHF
TRBJ2-3,TRBD1,TRBV20-1,.,TGCAGTGCGACGGGACAGGGAGAGTATGATACGCAGTATTTT,CSATGQGEYDTQYF
TRBJ2-7,TRBD1,TRBV6-2/TRBV6-3,.,TGTGCCAGCAGTACCCGAGGACAGGTCAGGGACTACGAGCAGTACTTC,CASSTRGQVRDYEQYF
TRBJ1-2,.,TRBV13,many,TGTGCCAGCAGCGTCCGGGATCCTAACTATGGCTACACCTTC,CASSVRDPNYGYTF
TRBJ2-1,TRBD2,TRBV19,.,TGTGCCAGTCAACTAGCGGGAGGGTCCTACAATGAGCAGTTCTTC,CASQLAGGSYNEQFF
TRBJ2-7,.,TRBV20-1,.,TGCAGTGCCGAAGCGGCCTACGAGCAGTACTTC,CSAEAAYEQYF
TRBJ2-1,.,TRBV9,.,TGTGCCAGCAGCGTGTCCGAGGGTTACAATGAGCAGTTCTTC,CASSVSEGYNEQFF
TRBJ2-3,.,TRBV28,.,TGTGCCAGCACCGACGACCAGGGGACAGATACGCAGTATTTT,CASTDDQGTDTQYF
TRBJ1-1,.,TRBV20-1,.,TGCAGTGCTAGCACGGAGCCGGGGGAAGCTTTCTTT,CSASTEPGEAFF
TRBJ2-5,.,TRBV12-3/TRBV12-4,.,TGTGCCAGCAGTTTAGCCCCGGGACTGGGGCCGGGGACCCAGTACTTC,CASSLAPGLGPGTQYF
TRBJ2-1,TRBD2,TRBV10-3,few,TGTGCCATCCGGGACTATCTCTACAATGAGCAGTTCTTC,CAIRDYLYNEQFF
TRBJ2-3,TRBD2,TRBV6-6,.,TGTGCCAGCAGCTCTGTACTAGCGTCCGATACGCAGTATTTT,CASSSVLASDTQYF
TRBJ2-5,.,TRBV7-2,many,TGTGCCAGCAGCTCTCAGGTGGGGGCGGGAGAGACCCAGTACTTC,CASSSQVGAGETQYF
TRBJ2-3,.,TRBV7-9,.,TGTGCCAGCAGCTTAGAGGGGGGCCGGCGAGATACGCAGTATTTT,CASSLEGGRRDTQYF
TRBJ2-6,.,TRBV29-1,many,TGCAGCGTTGCGCAGGGTCCCTCTGGGGCCAACGTCCTGACTTTC,CSVAQGPSGANVLTF
TRBJ2-7,TRBD1,TRBV5-1,.,TGCGCCAGCAGCCAAGACAGGGGAATAAACGAGCAGTACTTC,CASSQDRGINEQYF
TRBJ2-1,.,TRBV29-1,.,TGCAGCGCCTTGACAGGTTCGAGCAATGAGCAGTTCTTC,CSALTGSSNEQFF
TRBJ2-5,TRBD1,TRBV27,.,TGTGCCAGCAGCGGTTGGGACAGGGATGGGGAGACCCAGTACTTC,CASSGWDRDGETQYF
TRBJ2-5,TRBD2,TRBV6-1,.,TGTGCCAGCACAAGCGGGGGGCAGACGGAGACCCAGTACTTC,CASTSGGQTETQYF
TRBJ2-3,TRBD2,TRBV6-1,.,TGTGCCAGCCGACTAGCGGTCGGAGATACGCAGTATTTT,CASRLAVGDTQYF
TRBJ2-7,TRBD1,TRBV6-1,.,TGTGCCAGCAACCGGGACAGGTCCTACGAGCAGTACTTC,CASNRDRSYEQYF
TRBJ2-4,.,TRBV6-6,.,TGTGCCAGCAGCCAGTCAGCCGGGACTGCCAAAAACATTCAGTACTTC,CASSQSAGTAKNIQYF
TRBJ2-5,.,TRBV20-1,.,TGCAGTGCTAGAGGGATTTCGGAGACCCAGTACTTC,CSARGISETQYF
TRBJ2-7,.,TRBV3-1,.,TGTGCCAGCAGCCAAGCCAAGGGAGGCGAGCAGTACTTC,CASSQAKGGEQYF
TRBJ2-4,.,TRBV20-1,few,TGCAGTGCTAGCCCCGAGGGAGCCAAAAACATTCAGTACTTC,CSASPEGAKNIQYF
TRBJ1-2,.,TRBV29-1,.,TGCAGCTCTGGGGGGTTGGGGAACTATGGCTACACCTTC,CSSGGLGNYGYTF
TRBJ1-4,.,TRBV3-1,.,TGTGCCAGCAGCCAAGAGGGATCCCCTAATGAAAAACTGTTTTTT,CASSQEGSPNEKLFF